The clone carrying this TCR beta chain has at least ten counts. V lost 7 bases and J 6 bases, leaving 16 bases between the germline ends. Germline V CDR1 and CDR2: MDHEN, SYDVKM. This CDR3 is 13 amino acids long. These data are taken from a study of T cell repertoires in cytomegalovirus infection. A single record per CDR3 protein comes from TCRdb applying MiXCR to the reads. The data hold some 230,000 distinct CDR3 sequences, with roughly 22% observed a single time. The receptor was derived from a human donor in good health (CMV status not recorded). Some clones in this sample may be carry-over from other donors' samples. The V call is TRBV28, the J call TRBJ2-7; possible D gene TRBD1, 5 bases. Sequenced sample: CD8+ T cells from PBMCs. This chain's CDR3 is CASMVTGWREQYF. In DNA, the CDR3 is TGTGCCAGCATGGTTACAGGATGGCGCGAGCAGTACTTC.